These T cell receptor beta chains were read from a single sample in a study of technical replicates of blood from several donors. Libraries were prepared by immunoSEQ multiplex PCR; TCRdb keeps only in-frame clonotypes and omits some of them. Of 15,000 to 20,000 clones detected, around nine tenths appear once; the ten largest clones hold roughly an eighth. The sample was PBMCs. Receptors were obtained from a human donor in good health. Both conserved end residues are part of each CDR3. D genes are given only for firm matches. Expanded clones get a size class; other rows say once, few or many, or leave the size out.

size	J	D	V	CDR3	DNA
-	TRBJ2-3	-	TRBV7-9	CASSRDSASTDTQYF	TGTGCCAGCAGCCGGGACTCCGCTAGCACAGATACGCAGTATTTT
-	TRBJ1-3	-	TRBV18	CASSPPLQNVNTIYF	TGTGCCAGCTCACCACCCTTACAAAACGTAAACACCATATATTTT
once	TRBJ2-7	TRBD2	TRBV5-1	CASSPTAGGPYEQYF	TGCGCCAGCAGCCCCACAGCGGGAGGGCCCTACGAGCAGTACTTC
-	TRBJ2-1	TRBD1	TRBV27	CASSLLQGAGSRLDLGYNEQFF	TGTGCCAGCAGTTTGTTACAGGGGGCCGGGTCAAGGTTAGATTTGGGTTACAATGAGCAGTTCTTC
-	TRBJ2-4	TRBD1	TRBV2	CASRRDRDGSKNIQYF	TGTGCCAGCAGGAGGGACAGGGATGGGTCCAAAAACATTCAGTACTTC
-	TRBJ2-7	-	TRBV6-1	CASRPGLVYEQYF	TGTGCCAGCAGGCCGGGATTGGTCTACGAGCAGTACTTC
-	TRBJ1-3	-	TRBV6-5	CASSYSQGTGNTIYF	TGTGCCAGCAGTTACTCCCAGGGGACTGGAAACACCATATATTTT
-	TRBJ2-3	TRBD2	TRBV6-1	CAARVGGTDTQYF	TGTGCCGCCAGGGTGGGGGGGACAGATACGCAGTATTTT
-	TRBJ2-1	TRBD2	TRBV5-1	CASSFPAGGEQFF	TGCGCCAGCAGCTTCCCTGCGGGGGGTGAGCAGTTCTTC
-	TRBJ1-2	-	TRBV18	CASSPPAGAPGLVYGYTF	TGTGCCAGCTCACCACCGGCAGGGGCGCCTGGGTTAGTCTATGGCTACACCTTC
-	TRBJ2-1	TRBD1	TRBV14	CASSLGQGAYNEQFF	TGTGCCAGCAGCCTGGGACAGGGGGCTTACAATGAGCAGTTCTTC
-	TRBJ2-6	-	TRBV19	CASSSQETGANVLTF	TGTGCCAGTAGTTCCCAGGAAACTGGGGCCAACGTCCTGACTTTC
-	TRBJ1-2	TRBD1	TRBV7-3	CASSLQGDGGYTF	TGTGCCAGCAGCCTACAGGGGGACGGTGGCTACACCTTC
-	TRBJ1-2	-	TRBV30	CACPRTANYGYTF	TGTGCCTGCCCCAGGACAGCGAACTATGGCTACACCTTC
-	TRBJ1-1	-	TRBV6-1	CASSEPGTLNTEAFF	TGTGCCAGCAGTGAGCCCGGGACTCTGAACACTGAAGCTTTCTTT
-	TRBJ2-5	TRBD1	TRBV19	CASSMAQGAETQYF	TGTGCCAGTAGTATGGCCCAGGGGGCGGAGACCCAGTACTTC
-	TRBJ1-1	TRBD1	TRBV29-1	CSVGGQGGAEAFF	TGCAGCGTTGGAGGACAGGGAGGTGCTGAAGCTTTCTTT
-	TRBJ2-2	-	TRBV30	CAWSFLSADTGELFF	TGTGCCTGGAGCTTCCTTTCGGCGGACACCGGGGAGCTGTTTTTT
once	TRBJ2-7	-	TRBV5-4	CASSLERPDEQYF	TGTGCCAGCAGCTTGGAGCGGCCCGACGAGCAGTACTTC
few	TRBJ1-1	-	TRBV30	CAWTDQGISEAFF	TGTGCCTGGACTGATCAGGGAATCTCTGAAGCTTTCTTT
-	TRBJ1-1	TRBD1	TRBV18	CASSPWTGKETEAFF	TGTGCCAGCTCACCTTGGACAGGGAAAGAGACTGAAGCTTTCTTT
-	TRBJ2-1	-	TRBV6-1	CASSEDFPPPYNEQFF	TGTGCCAGCAGTGAAGACTTCCCACCGCCTTACAATGAGCAGTTCTTC
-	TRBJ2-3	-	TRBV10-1	CASSERSASTDTQYF	TGCGCCAGCAGTGAGCGCAGTGCTAGCACAGATACGCAGTATTTT
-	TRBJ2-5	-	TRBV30	CAWRAETQYF	TGTGCCTGGAGAGCAGAGACCCAGTACTTC
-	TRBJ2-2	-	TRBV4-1	CASSQALLIGRNSGSGELFF	TGCGCCAGCAGCCAAGCCCTTTTAATCGGACGAAACTCGGGGTCCGGGGAGCTGTTTTTT
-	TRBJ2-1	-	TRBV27	CASSLLVGLNNEQFF	TGTGCCAGCAGTTTATTAGTGGGACTCAACAATGAGCAGTTCTTC
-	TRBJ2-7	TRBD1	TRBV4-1	CASSQWEGQGVEQYF	TGCGCCAGCAGCCAATGGGAGGGACAGGGGGTCGAGCAGTACTTC
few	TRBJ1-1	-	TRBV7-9	CASSLRSSTEAFF	TGTGCCAGCAGCTTGCGGTCGTCGACTGAAGCTTTCTTT
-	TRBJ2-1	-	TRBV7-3	CASSDRSSGGGYNEQFF	TGTGCCAGCAGCGATCGGTCTAGCGGAGGGGGCTACAATGAGCAGTTCTTC
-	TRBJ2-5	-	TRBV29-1	CSVLPIGETQYF	TGCAGCGTTCTCCCGATCGGAGAGACCCAGTACTTC
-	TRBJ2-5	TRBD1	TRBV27	CASRRTGGETQYF	TGTGCCAGCAGGAGGACAGGGGGAGAGACCCAGTACTTC
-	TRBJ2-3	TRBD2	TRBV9	CASSSRTKREASTDTQYF	TGTGCCAGCAGCTCTCGTACTAAGCGGGAGGCTAGCACAGATACGCAGTATTTT
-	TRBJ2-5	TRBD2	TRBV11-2	CASSQTLRGGETQYF	TGTGCCAGCAGCCAGACCTTGCGGGGGGGAGAGACCCAGTACTTC
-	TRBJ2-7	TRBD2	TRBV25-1	CASSETPGGSYEQYF	TGTGCCAGCAGTGAAACCCCGGGAGGGTCCTACGAGCAGTACTTC
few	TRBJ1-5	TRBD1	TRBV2	CASSDEGQINQPQHF	TGTGCCAGCAGTGATGAGGGACAGATTAATCAGCCCCAGCATTTT
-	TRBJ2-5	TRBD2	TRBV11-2	CASSLDRSLAGGGETQYF	TGTGCCAGCAGCTTAGATCGATCCCTAGCGGGAGGAGGGGAGACCCAGTACTTC